This T cell receptor (beta chain) was observed in a study of CD8+ T cells in alopecia areata. The wider study: Those receiving the skin were roughly 6-10-week-old female C3H/HeJ mice, whose grafts came from 6-12-month-old C3H/HeJ donors with spontaneous alopecia.

Germline loops: CDR1 NSQYPW, CDR2 LRSPGD (reference sequence). Losses at the gene ends were 0 bases for V and 3 bases for J; bases not matched to a gene: 7. CDR3 length: 17 amino acids. A remark on this clone: Each gene name is a mouse one. Coverage ceases 4 residues before the CDR3 finishes, and the germline J gene fills in the end.

Once RNA had been extracted, it was reverse transcribed into cDNA to act as the sequencing template. Method: immunoSEQ multiplex PCR; TCRdb's copy keeps in-frame clones and lacks some. Recorded here are roughly 260,000 clones, none singletons. It was with CD4, CD8alpha, NKG2D, NKG2ACE and other markers that pooled cutaneous lymph node cells were sorted. Sequenced: CD4+ T cells sorted from a lymph node. The rearrangement joins TRBV1 to TRBJ1-1; 10 positions match TRBD1. The TCR originated in a C3H/HeJ mouse with alopecia areata. Strain haplotype (MHC): H2-k. The CDR3 loop is CTCSADPPTGGDTEVFF. Incomplete CDR3 DNA: TGCACCTGCAGTGCAGATCCGCCGACAGGGGGCGACACA.